This is a list of T cell receptor beta chains from one sample in a study of blood T cell repertoires in COVID-19. Clones were read by immunoSEQ multiplex PCR, and TCRdb kept only the in-frame ones, dropping some. The table includes some 130,000 clones, around 80% detected once. Input material: peripheral blood. The receptor source for this set is a man between 65 and 80 years old with acute or convalescent COVID-19. Both conserved end residues are part of each CDR3.

CASRTSDRLTDTQYF	TRBV5-1	TRBJ2-3
CASSPTPQAGGSTGELFF	TRBV25-1	TRBJ2-2
CASSSRDSLLEKLFF	TRBV6-5	TRBJ1-4
CASSRDRTGGNSPLHF	TRBV5-5	TRBJ1-6
CASSQGANSPLHF	TRBV3-1/TRBV3-2	TRBJ1-6
CASSLSPNEQFF	TRBV9	TRBJ2-1
CATGHLNTEAFF	TRBV19	TRBJ1-1
CASSQAPGTSTDTQYF	TRBV4-1	TRBJ2-3
CASSEQGAVTNEKLFF	TRBV5-1	TRBJ1-4
CASSLYPSQNYGYTF	TRBV27	TRBJ1-2
CATSSVWDRGLNTIYF	TRBV15	TRBJ1-3
CASRERESDGYTF	TRBV2	TRBJ1-2
CASSPQGAYYGYTF	TRBV19	TRBJ1-2
CASSPGQGWYEQYF	TRBV27	TRBJ2-7
CASSLERTSKKQYF	TRBV11-2	TRBJ2-7
CASSQEWQDTGELFF	TRBV3-1/TRBV3-2	TRBJ2-2
CASSLGTGTTGELFF	TRBV19	TRBJ2-2
CASSTFGTRSNSGANVLTF	TRBV19	TRBJ2-6
CASNFAGQGQETQYF	TRBV2	TRBJ2-5
CASSPGQGPNYGYTF	TRBV2	TRBJ1-2
CASSPGQSYNSPLHF	TRBV5-4	TRBJ1-6
CASSFFGAGELFF	TRBV5-4	TRBJ2-2
CASRPGTSPYNEQFF	TRBV5-1	TRBJ2-1
CASTLTVGPLYEQYF	TRBV6-5	TRBJ2-7
CASNSGGSTNEKLFF	TRBV5-6	TRBJ1-4
CASSLASNQPQHF	TRBV5-1	TRBJ1-5
CASSLWTPKGYTF	TRBV7-9	TRBJ1-2
CASSFVRTTYEQYF	TRBV5-1	TRBJ2-7
CASSLGGAEGNQPQHF	TRBV5-1	TRBJ1-5
CASSASGVAGTWEQYF	TRBV2	TRBJ2-7
CASSLSLEGARVYEQYF	TRBV5-1	TRBJ2-7
CASSERQVNSPLHF	TRBV7-8	TRBJ1-6
CASKRTGNEQFF	TRBV19	TRBJ2-1
CASTKSGGVSQYF	TRBV28	TRBJ2-5
CASSQPRGRGKETQYF	TRBV3-1/TRBV3-2	TRBJ2-5
CASRDGGEGTGELFF	TRBV28	TRBJ2-2
CASHRDGISNSPLHF	TRBV27	TRBJ1-6
CASSQEATSTGELFF	TRBV4-1	TRBJ2-2
CAWKLSGTDNSPLHF	TRBV30	TRBJ1-6
CASHPGRGNVYGYTF	TRBV6-5	TRBJ1-2
CASSLAGTGNSPLHF	TRBV28	TRBJ1-6
CASRKERGTEAFF	TRBV19	TRBJ1-1
CASRKLHRGIGTEAFF	TRBV14	TRBJ1-1
CAWSRGISQPQHF	TRBV30	TRBJ1-5
CASSQRFGQGSGAYEQYF	TRBV4-2	TRBJ2-7
CSVPRAGGREQFF	TRBV29-1	TRBJ2-1
CASSRGQFF	TRBV7-9	TRBJ2-1
CASSRSGDQPQHF	TRBV7-9	TRBJ1-5
CATSGQGTLQPQHF	TRBV6-5	TRBJ1-5
CASVSSYNSPLHF	TRBV18	TRBJ1-6
CASSFQGNTEAFF	TRBV11-2	TRBJ1-1
CASSGNRGDGYTF	TRBV28	TRBJ1-2
CASSPLSGTGRTEAFF	TRBV19	TRBJ1-1
CASSPRGSSGNTIYF	TRBV7-2	TRBJ1-3
CASSSGQGTGELFF	TRBV27	TRBJ2-2